Following are 26 T cell receptor beta chains from one sample sequenced in a study of blood T cell repertoires in COVID-19. Libraries were prepared by immunoSEQ multiplex PCR; TCRdb keeps only in-frame clonotypes and omits some of them. The sample has over 90,000 clones, around 87% seen once. What was sequenced was peripheral blood. These receptors all come from a woman between 45 and 65 years old with COVID-19, enrolled during active disease.

This chain uses TRBV10-3 with TRBJ2-3; 16 bases agree with TRBD2. Germline CDR1 and CDR2: ENHRY and SYGVKD. CDR3 length equals 16 residues. The junction had 9 bases not matched to a gene; V was cut back by 10 bases and J by 5 bases. CDR3: CATSGTSGGAVDTQYF. CDR3 sequence (DNA): TGTGCCACCTCTGGGACTAGCGGGGGGGCGGTAGATACGCAGTATTTT.

The CDR3 nucleotides are TGTGCCAGTTGGTGGGACTTAGAGGTTGAGCAGTTCTTC. Amino acids: CASWWDLEVEQFF. This chain joins TRBV2 and TRBJ2-1; tentatively, D is TRBD2 (6 bases). V shed 9 bases and J shed 9 bases, with 18 bases lying between them. From germline, CDR1 is SNHLY and CDR2 FYNNEI. This CDR3 spans 13 amino acids.

The chain carries TRBV7-2 and TRBJ2-7, with 14 bases that match TRBD2. Trimming removed 5 bases from V and 0 bases from J; junction bases left unmatched: 9. Germline V gene data show CDR1 as SGHTA and CDR2 as FQGNSA. The CDR3 totals 18 residues. The CDR3 DNA sequence: TGTGCCAGCAGCATCGGGACTAGCGGGGGCCCTAGCTCCTACGAGCAGTACTTC. This encodes CASSIGTSGGPSSYEQYF.

The V and J genes are TRBV19 and TRBJ2-1, with D possibly matching TRBD2 (5 bases). CDR1 and CDR2 from the germline V gene are LNHDA and SQIVND (reference sequence). V was clipped by 1 base and J by 9 bases, with 10 bases between them. The CDR3 spans 13 residues. The CDR3 region has the DNA TGTGCCAGTAGTATAGCTCCACGGGGTGAGCAGTTCTTC. It is translated as CASSIAPRGEQFF.

The chain recombines TRBV19 with TRBJ1-5; the D gene is possibly TRBD1 (6 bases). The germline CDR1 and CDR2 sequences are LNHDA and SQIVND (reference sequence). This CDR3 is built from 12 residues. The V gene lost 6 bases and the J gene lost 7 bases, with 10 bases spanning the gap. The CDR3 DNA is TGTGCCAGTAGGACCAGGGGACAGCCCCAGCATTTT. Protein sequence: CASRTRGQPQHF. The whole variable domain, filled in from reference TRBV19 and TRBJ1-5, reads DGGITQSPKYLFRKEGQNVTLSCEQNLNHDAMYWYRQDPGQGLRLIYYSQIVNDFQKGDIAEGYSVSREKKESFPLTVTSAQKNPTAFYLCASRTRGQPQHFGDGTRLSIL.

CDR3 coding DNA: TGTGCCAGCAGAGGAGGGGGCCACATTTTTCAGCCCCAGCATTTT. This gives the protein CASRGGGHIFQPQHF. J is TRBJ1-5 and V is TRBV6-5; TRBD1 agrees at 7 bases. Germline V gene data show CDR1 as MNHEY and CDR2 as SVGAGI. The CDR3 is made up of 15 amino acids. Unmatched junction bases numbered 11, after V lost 6 bases and J lost 6 bases.

The genes are TRBV7-9 and TRBJ2-3, with D perhaps TRBD2 (6 bases). The germline CDR1 and CDR2 sequences are SEHNR and FQNEAQ (reference sequence). Trimming took off 6 bases at V and 4 bases at J, with 14 bases between the two ends. This CDR3 is built from 14 residues. This CDR3 is CASRTRRAADTQYF. The CDR3 bases are TGTGCCAGCAGGACCCGGAGGGCCGCAGATACGCAGTATTTT.

J is TRBJ1-1 and V is TRBV5-1, with D perhaps matching TRBD1 (6 bases). V was trimmed by 3 bases and J by 0 bases, leaving 9 bases between them. The length of the CDR3 is 14 residues. Germline lookup yields CDR1 SGHRS and CDR2 YFSETQ. CDR3 coding DNA: TGCGCCAGCAGCTCGGGACAATTGAACACTGAAGCTTTCTTT. This translates into CASSSGQLNTEAFF.

The chain uses TRBV19 and TRBJ2-1; TRBD2 might be the D (5 bases). Germline CDR1 reads LNHDA; CDR2 reads SQIVND (reference sequence). V gave up 5 bases and J gave up 5 bases, with 7 bases separating them. The CDR3 consists of 12 residues. The CDR3 loop is CASSVGDNEQFF. The CDR3 nucleotides read TGTGCCAGTAGTGTCGGGGACAATGAGCAGTTCTTC. Using reference TRBV19 and TRBJ2-1 for the parts outside the CDR3, the full variable domain is DGGITQSPKYLFRKEGQNVTLSCEQNLNHDAMYWYRQDPGQGLRLIYYSQIVNDFQKGDIAEGYSVSREKKESFPLTVTSAQKNPTAFYLCASSVGDNEQFFGPGTRLTVL.

The rearrangement links TRBV5-6 to TRBJ1-2, with 11 bases aligning to TRBD1. Germline trimming cut 5 bases from V and 3 bases from J; bases unmatched to any gene: 9. The CDR3 runs to 16 residues. CDR1 is SGHDT and CDR2 is YYEEEE in the germline V gene. DNA of the CDR3: TGTGCCAGCAGAGTCCGGGACAGGGGGTCCCACTATGGCTACACCTTC. Amino acid sequence: CASRVRDRGSHYGYTF.

V and J are TRBV7-9 and TRBJ2-3; 7 nucleotides line up with TRBD1. The CDR3 contains 14 residues. With V trimmed by 5 bases and J by 2 bases, 4 bases remained unmatched. Germline V gene sequence: CDR1 SEHNR, CDR2 FQNEAQ (reference sequence). The CDR3 DNA follows: TGTGCCAGCAGCCTGGGACAGTCCACAGATACGCAGTATTTT. It translates to CASSLGQSTDTQYF.

The V gene is TRBV5-1, the J gene TRBJ1-1, with 7 bases that match TRBD1. The CDR3 spans 14 residues. CDR1 SGHRS and CDR2 YFSETQ come from the germline V gene. The ends lost 6 bases at V and 2 bases at J; junction bases unmatched: 7. In DNA form, the CDR3 reads TGCGCCAGCAAAACCGGGACAGACAACACTGAAGCTTTCTTT. Amino acids: CASKTGTDNTEAFF.

The V and J genes are TRBV20-1 and TRBJ1-1, with D unresolved. Trimming removed 0 bases from V and 3 bases from J, with 2 bases in between. The germline CDR1 and CDR2 sequences are DFQATT and SNEGSKA (reference sequence). CDR3 length: 11 amino acids. CDR3 loop: CSARDDTEAFF. DNA of the CDR3: TGCAGTGCTAGAGACGACACTGAAGCTTTCTTT.

The genes are TRBV18 and TRBJ1-1, with 9 bases aligning to TRBD1. V trimming: 4 bases; J trimming: 4 bases; junction bases outside the gene matches: 16. CDR3 size: 18 residues. Per germline, CDR1 KGHSH and CDR2 LQKENI. CDR3 nucleotides: TGTGCCAGCTCACTCAACCGGGACAGGGCGCATCGGGGCACTGAAGCTTTCTTT. Encoded protein: CASSLNRDRAHRGTEAFF. Filled out from reference TRBV18 and TRBJ1-1, the complete variable domain reads NAGVMQNPRHLVRRRGQEARLRCSPMKGHSHVYWYRQLPEEGLKFMVYLQKENIIDESGMPKERFSAEFPKEGPSILRIQQVVRGDSAAYFCASSLNRDRAHRGTEAFFGQGTRLTVV.

The sample holds one count of this clone. This chain joins TRBV3-1 (or the pseudogene TRBV3-2) and TRBJ2-3; 9 nucleotides agree with TRBD2. Germline assignment: CDR1 LGHDT and CDR2 YNNKEL (reference sequence). This CDR3 region has 16 residues. V shed 4 bases and J 0 bases; nucleotides not matched to a gene: 5. The CDR3 is CASSLRLAASTDTQYF. The CDR3 DNA reads as TGTGCCAGCAGCCTCCGACTAGCGGCAAGCACAGATACGCAGTATTTT.

CDR3: CASSIDFGAAHGYTF. The DNA for the CDR3 is TGTGCCAGTAGTATAGATTTCGGCGCGGCCCATGGCTACACCTTC. The J gene is TRBJ1-2, the V gene TRBV19; D gene unclear. Germline assignment: CDR1 LNHDA and CDR2 SQIVND (reference sequence). Trimming stripped 0 bases from V and 6 bases from J, with 14 bases between. This CDR3 is built from 15 residues.

V is TRBV5-6 and J is TRBJ1-5; no firm D call. Trimming stripped 2 bases from V and 0 bases from J, with 18 bases between. The CDR3 consists of 18 residues. CDR1 is SGHDT, CDR2 YYEEEE, per germline. For the CDR3, the DNA is TGTGCCAGCAGCTTTCGGCCGACGACATTTTATAGCAATCAGCCCCAGCATTTT. Its translation is CASSFRPTTFYSNQPQHF.

The J gene is TRBJ1-3, the V gene TRBV18; D gene ambiguous. CDR1 is KGHSH and CDR2 is LQKENI in the germline V gene. The germline V and J ends were trimmed by 2 bases and 2 bases, with 13 bases remaining between them. The CDR3 runs to 16 residues. CDR3 sequence (DNA): TGTGCCAGCTCACCAAGCGGGGTTAAAACTGGAAACACCATATATTTT. This gives the protein CASSPSGVKTGNTIYF.

In its sample, this clone was seen once. J is TRBJ1-2 and V is TRBV29-1; D is possibly TRBD1 (5 bases). The CDR3 runs 13 residues. Between the trimmed V and J ends, which lost 4 bases and 7 bases, there was a span of 16 bases. From germline, CDR1 is SQVTM and CDR2 ANQGSEA. The CDR3 loop reads CSVGGREAVGYTF. The CDR3 bases are TGCAGCGTTGGGGGCAGGGAAGCTGTTGGCTACACCTTC.

The rearrangement joins TRBV12-3 or TRBV12-4 to TRBJ2-7; no clear D. Trimming pared 1 base from V and 4 bases from J, leaving 8 bases between. The length of the CDR3 is 13 residues. Here the CDR3 reads CASSLDRIYEQYF. The CDR3 region has the DNA TGTGCCAGCAGTTTAGACAGAATATACGAGCAGTACTTC.

This sequence joins TRBV2 and TRBJ2-1, with 8 bases that match TRBD1. The trim removed 2 bases at V and 3 bases at J, leaving 6 bases unmatched. In germline, CDR1 is SNHLY, CDR2 FYNNEI. The CDR3 has 16 amino acids. CDR3 sequence (DNA): TGTGCCAGCAGTGAATCCAGGGGGCCAGTCTACAATGAGCAGTTCTTC. Translating gives CASSESRGPVYNEQFF.

The CDR3 is CASSSGTGYAQPQHF. The CDR3 DNA reads TGTGCCAGCAGTTCCGGGACAGGGTATGCTCAGCCCCAGCATTTT. V and J are TRBV28 and TRBJ1-5; 9 positions match TRBD1. Germline lookup yields CDR1 MDHEN and CDR2 SYDVKM. This CDR3 region has 15 residues. The V and J ends lost 4 bases and 6 bases, in that order; junction bases with no gene match: 7.

The rearrangement uses TRBV10-3 and TRBJ1-2; maybe TRBD1 (6 bases). Deletions cut 6 bases from V and 2 bases from J, with 10 bases between. There are 13 residues in the CDR3. The germline CDR1 and CDR2 sequences are ENHRY and SYGVKD. Written as DNA, the CDR3 is TGTGCCATCAGCTCCGGGACAAACTATGGCTACACCTTC. It is translated as CAISSGTNYGYTF.

CDR3: CASSLTGFTGELFF. The CDR3 nucleotides are TGCGCCAGCAGCCTGACAGGGTTCACCGGGGAGCTGTTTTTT. The chain recombines TRBV5-1 with TRBJ2-2; 7 nucleotides match TRBD1. Germline V gives CDR1 SGHRS, CDR2 YFSETQ. Losses at the gene ends were 4 bases for V and 4 bases for J; bases not matched to a gene: 4. The CDR3 contains 14 residues.

The chain couples TRBV19 to TRBJ1-4, with 9 bases fitting TRBD1. After removal of 7 bases from V and 5 bases from J, the junction contained 5 bases not matched to a gene. Germline V CDR1 and CDR2: LNHDA, SQIVND (reference sequence). The CDR3 has 14 amino acids. CDR3 sequence (DNA): TGTGCCAGTATTTCCGGACAGGGGAATGAAAAACTGTTTTTT. Its protein product is CASISGQGNEKLFF.

This rearrangement joins TRBV5-4 to TRBJ2-1, with unresolved D. Trimming cost V 1 base and J 5 bases, with 10 bases left between them. Germline V CDR1 and CDR2: SGHNT, YYREEE (reference sequence). This CDR3 has 14 amino acids. CDR3 residues: CASSLWANDNEQFF. As DNA, the CDR3 is TGTGCCAGCAGCTTGTGGGCAAACGACAATGAGCAGTTCTTC. Full variable domain (remainder filled in from reference TRBV5-4 and TRBJ2-1): ETGVTQSPTHLIKTRGQQVTLRCSSQSGHNTVSWYQQALGQGPQFIFQYYREEENGRGNFPPRFSGLQFPNYSSELNVNALELDDSALYLCASSLWANDNEQFFGPGTRLTVL.